Listed below are T cell receptor beta chains from one sample, sequenced in a study of blood T cell repertoires in COVID-19. Some clones are missing from TCRdb's copy, which holds only in-frame ones; the method was immunoSEQ multiplex PCR. Here the sample spans a few hundred thousand clones, around 87% being singletons. Sequencing used peripheral blood. The receptors come from a woman aged 60-75 years with COVID-19, enrolled during active disease. CDR3s include the opening cysteine and the closing phenylalanine or tryptophan.

CAITGTGYNEQFF	TRBJ2-1	TRBV10-3
CASSPRNGKEADTQYF	TRBJ2-3	TRBV9
CASSHTWGEGETQYF	TRBJ2-5	TRBV7-9
CASSAWAAGGKTEAFF	TRBJ1-1	TRBV5-4
CASSFTGNPEAFF	TRBJ1-1	TRBV28
CASSQVPGGQGAKAGGYTF	TRBJ1-2	TRBV4-1
CASSSERPYTEAFF	TRBJ1-1	TRBV7-9
CASSLGLAGGPNTGELFF	TRBJ2-2	TRBV5-1
CASSVGGQGGEKLFF	TRBJ1-4	TRBV9
CASSISGAPYNEQFF	TRBJ2-1	TRBV11-1
CAWSNSGSETQYF	TRBJ2-5	TRBV30
CASSPPRGIEQYF	TRBJ2-7	TRBV18
CAYRVGPYGYTF	TRBJ1-2	TRBV7-2
CASSMGLAEVAEYF	TRBJ2-5	TRBV19
CSVRGQMNTEAFF	TRBJ1-1	TRBV29-1
CASSPGLAVLAKNIQYF	TRBJ2-4	TRBV7-3
CASSLVGTSNNEQFF	TRBJ2-1	TRBV11-2
CASSERTGGSPLHF	TRBJ1-6	TRBV2
CASSIGGTSGLPGELFF	TRBJ2-2	TRBV19
CASSPSGFPLGQFF	TRBJ2-1	TRBV5-8
CASRSRTSGRNNEQFF	TRBJ2-1	TRBV2
CASSIWSRSNQPQHF	TRBJ1-5	TRBV19
CASSLWHSYGYTF	TRBJ1-2	TRBV28
CASSVARDRGPNEQFF	TRBJ2-1	TRBV9
CASSFPGAAYGYTF	TRBJ1-2	TRBV28
CASSSYLAGGVGNTDTQYF	TRBJ2-3	TRBV7-8
CASSNYSGRDEQYF	TRBJ2-7	TRBV28
CASSPRFSVSGRHTGELFF	TRBJ2-2	TRBV5-1
CASSSHSTMNTEAFF	TRBJ1-1	TRBV19
CASSLEGGTGNTIYF	TRBJ1-3	TRBV5-1
CASSLRLAGGEQFF	TRBJ2-1	TRBV5-6
CASSTRTGWAYEQYF	TRBJ2-7	TRBV28
CASRRQGFEKLFF	TRBJ1-4	TRBV4-2
CAWSPRGNSPLHF	TRBJ1-6	TRBV30
CASSRGQGDSYEQYF	TRBJ2-7	TRBV4-3
CASSGQDHQPQHF	TRBJ1-5	TRBV6-6
CAGASGYTDTQYF	TRBJ2-3	TRBV6-5